This T cell receptor (beta chain) originates from a study of CD8 T cells in ankylosing spondylitis. Study results and caveats: Several highly homologous variants formed a TCR beta motif that appeared characteristic of ankylosing spondylitis blood. Matched ankylosing spondylitis synovial fluid reportedly contained a significantly enriched population of disease-linked clones.

TCRdb recomputed calls from the 5' RACE reads with MiXCR, one row per CDR3 protein. The table includes roughly 670,000 distinct CDR3 sequences, roughly 20% detected once. CDR1 SEHNR and CDR2 FQNEAQ come from the germline V gene (reference sequence). Trimming at V came to 5 bases and at J to 6 bases, leaving 13 bases not matched to a gene. CDR3 size: 15 residues. Of note for this clonotype: Its antigen remains unknown.

The receptor's source is a male donor with ankylosing spondylitis. The V call is TRBV7-9, the J call TRBJ2-7, with 7 positions matching TRBD1. Sequencing was carried out using blood, either unsorted or a sorted T cell fraction (not recorded which). CDR3 nucleotides: TGTGCCAGCAGCCCCAGGGACAGCGACTTACTCGAGCAGTACTTC. This sequence encodes CASSPRDSDLLEQYF.